This T cell receptor (beta chain) was observed in a study of radiotherapy plus CTLA-4 blockade in lung cancer (dated by TCRdb to 2017 to 2018). Notes on the research overall: Objective responses occurred in around 20% of enrolled patients, and under 40% achieved disease control.

In this sample, this clone turned up once. The antigen it recognizes is unknown. Base-call qualities are not available, and no considerably larger clone is one nucleotide away. Summary of the overall study and its limitations: After treatment with radiotherapy and ipilimumab, TCR clones that originated in tumors expanded in peripheral blood. Early dynamic changes in blood T cell clones, together with increased serum interferon-beta after radiation, were reported as the strongest predictors of response.

The CDR3 spans 12 residues, from the cysteine through the phenylalanine. CDR3 DNA only is kept here, 36 bases in frame from base 1. The V end loses 5 bases and the J end loses 7 bases, and a stretch of 11 bases separates them. In the germline V gene, CDR1 corresponds to SGHTA and CDR2 to FQGNSA. The study evaluated CTLA-4 blockade (ipilimumab) given together with focal radiation therapy in patients who had chemo-refractory metastatic non-small-cell lung cancer. Preparation of the library involved the immunoSEQ multiplex PCR assay. Sourced from immuneACCESS, this table was stored by TCRdb with only in-frame sequences that have V and J called. A share of the clones is absent; for the studies checked, an unresolved V gene accounts for under half, and the remainder has no known explanation. This sample is represented by fewer than 100,000 clones; roughly 80% of them were singletons. The ten largest account for 0.82% of the sample.

This specimen was peripheral blood, taken from a patient treated with radiotherapy plus ipilimumab. This chain is built from TRBV7-2 and TRBJ2-5; perhaps TRBD2 is the D gene, with 6 bases matching. This TCR derives from a human donor with non-small cell lung cancer who had stable disease on radiotherapy plus ipilimumab. The nucleotides are TGTGCCAGCAGCGTCCAAGCGGGGACCCAGTACTTC. It specifies CASSVQAGTQYF.